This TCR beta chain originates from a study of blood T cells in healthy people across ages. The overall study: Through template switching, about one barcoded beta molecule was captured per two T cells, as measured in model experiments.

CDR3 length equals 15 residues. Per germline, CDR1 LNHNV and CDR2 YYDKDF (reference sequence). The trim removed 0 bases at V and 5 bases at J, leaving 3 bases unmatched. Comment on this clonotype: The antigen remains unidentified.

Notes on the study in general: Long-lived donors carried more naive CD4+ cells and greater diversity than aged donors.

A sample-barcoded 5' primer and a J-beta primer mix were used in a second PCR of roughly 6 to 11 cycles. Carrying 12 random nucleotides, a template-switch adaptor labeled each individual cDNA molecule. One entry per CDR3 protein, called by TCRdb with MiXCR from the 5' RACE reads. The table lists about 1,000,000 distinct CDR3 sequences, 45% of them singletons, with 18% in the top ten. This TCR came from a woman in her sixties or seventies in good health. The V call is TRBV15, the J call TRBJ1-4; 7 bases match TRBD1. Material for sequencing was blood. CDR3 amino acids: CATSRDGTENEKLFF. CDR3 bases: TGTGCCACCAGCAGAGATGGGACAGAGAATGAAAAACTGTTTTTT.